Here is one T cell receptor (beta chain) with its context. TCRdb called the 5' RACE reads again in MiXCR, with one record for every CDR3 protein. The profile shows 20,000 to 30,000 distinct CDR3 sequences, 5.5% of them singletons. The germline V gene has CDR1 SNHLY and CDR2 FYNNEI. The CDR3 length is 12 residues. Unmatched junction bases numbered 4, after V lost 9 bases and J lost 6 bases. The entry originates in a study of T cells after yellow fever vaccination. Overall study: With SMART-Seq v4 Ultra Low Input, the fractions containing low cell numbers were prepared. Overall study results and limits: A limited proportion of clonotypes was detected within both the CD4 and CD8 compartments. The day 0 sorted memory subsets showed almost all vaccine-responding clonotypes to be undetectable.

This specimen was PBMCs, either bulk or a sorted T-cell subset (CD4+, CD8+, memory, or dextramer-sorted; not recorded which), taken 15 days after the yellow fever booster vaccination. V usage is TRBV2 and J usage is TRBJ2-1, with 8 bases aligning to TRBD2. The TCR sequence derives from a man aged 30-40 years who received the YFV17D yellow fever vaccine. The CDR3 DNA sequence: TGTGCCAGTTTAGCGGGGACCAATGAGCAGTTCTTC. It yields the protein CASLAGTNEQFF. The entire variable domain, with the rest obtained from reference TRBV2 and TRBJ2-1, is as follows: EPEVTQTPSHQVTQMGQEVILRCVPISNHLYFYWYRQILGQKVEFLVSFYNNEISEKSEIFDDQFSVERPDGSNFTLKIRSTKLEDSAMYFCASLAGTNEQFFGPGTRLTVL.